A single sample gave rise to the 28 T cell receptor beta chains below, sequenced in a study of blood T cell repertoires in COVID-19. Clones were sequenced by immunoSEQ multiplex PCR, and TCRdb holds only the in-frame ones, with some missing. In the table there are about 13,000 clones, almost 90% of which are singletons. Source material: peripheral blood. These receptors were obtained from a human donor with active COVID-19. The donor label of this sample is uncertain.

The genes are TRBV5-5 and TRBJ2-5; tentative D call: TRBD1 (5 bases). Germline-derived CDR1 and CDR2 are SGHKS and YYEKEE (reference sequence). The CDR3 sequence is 13 residues long. Between the trimmed V and J ends, which lost 2 bases and 1 base, there was a span of 6 bases. In DNA, the CDR3 is TGTGCCAGCAGCTTTACAGGCCAAGAGACCCAGTACTTC. Translating it yields CASSFTGQETQYF.

In this sample, this clone turned up a few times. The rearrangement uses TRBV7-9 and TRBJ1-4, with 7 positions matching TRBD1. This CDR3 has 12 residues. The V gene's germline CDR1 is SEHNR and CDR2 FQNEAQ (reference sequence). The CDR3 sequence is CAGGDGNEKLFF. The CDR3 coding sequence is TGTGCAGGGGGCGATGGGAATGAAAAACTGTTTTTT. The full variable domain, completed using reference TRBV7-9 and TRBJ1-4, is DTGVSQNPRHKITKRGQNVTFRCDPISEHNRLYWYRQTLGQGPEFLTYFQNEAQLEKSRLLSDRFSAERPKGSFSTLEIQRTEQGDSAMYLCAGGDGNEKLFFGSGTQLSVL.

The chain has TRBV10-3 and TRBJ1-3, with a weak D call TRBD1 (6 bases). This CDR3 region has 14 residues. V was cut by 5 bases and J by 0 bases, with 8 bases left in between. Germline assignment: CDR1 ENHRY and CDR2 SYGVKD. CDR3 DNA: TGTGCCATCAGTACAGGGAGCTCTGGAAACACCATATATTTT. It yields the protein CAISTGSSGNTIYF.

The rearrangement uses TRBV10-3 and TRBJ2-3; 7 bases fit TRBD1. Germline CDR1 ENHRY, CDR2 SYGVKD. This CDR3 is 17 amino acids long. The V gene end was trimmed by 0 bases and the J gene end by 5 bases; junction bases not matched to a gene: 11. CDR3 loop: CAISESGTAGLIDTQYF. The CDR3 DNA reads TGTGCCATCAGTGAGTCAGGGACAGCAGGTTTGATAGATACGCAGTATTTT.

The chain joins TRBV7-2 to TRBJ2-7, with D perhaps matching TRBD2 (6 bases). The CDR3 extends over 14 amino acids. Germline V gene sequence: CDR1 SGHTA, CDR2 FQGNSA. The V and J ends lost 7 bases and 0 bases respectively, with 13 bases between them. CDR3 DNA: TGTGCCAGCACCTCGGGGGAAAGCTCCTACGAGCAGTACTTC. Its protein is CASTSGESSYEQYF.

This chain joins TRBV9 and TRBJ2-1; 7 bases align to TRBD1. Germline lookup yields CDR1 SGDLS and CDR2 YYNGEE. CDR3 size: 17 residues. V lost 3 bases to trimming and J lost 6 bases; unmatched junction nucleotides: 15. CDR3 in DNA: TGTGCCAGCAGCGCTACTGGTACCGGGACAGAACTCAATGAGCAGTTCTTC. Amino acids: CASSATGTGTELNEQFF.

The chain couples TRBV9 to TRBJ2-3, with 9 bases identical to TRBD2. Losses at the gene ends were 4 bases for V and 6 bases for J; bases not matched to a gene: 15. This CDR3 is built from 17 residues. In germline, CDR1 is SGDLS, CDR2 YYNGEE. The CDR3, as DNA: TGTGCCAGCAGCCCACGGACTAGCGCCACCGGGGGGGATACGCAGTATTTT. As protein: CASSPRTSATGGDTQYF.

This clone was detected once. J is TRBJ1-6 and V is TRBV2, with D possibly being TRBD1 (6 bases). The length of the CDR3 is 14 residues. CDR1 is SNHLY, CDR2 FYNNEI, per germline. Trimming stripped 8 bases from V and 6 bases from J, with 14 bases between. CDR3 coding DNA: TGTGCCAGCGCACAGGGACCGATTAATTCACCCCTCCACTTT. Its protein product is CASAQGPINSPLHF.

V is TRBV15 and J is TRBJ2-1; a weak D match, TRBD2 (5 bases). The germline V gene has CDR1 LNHNV and CDR2 YYDKDF (reference sequence). V was pared by 4 bases and J by 9 bases, with 10 bases between. This CDR3 contains 12 residues. The chain's CDR3 is CATSTLRGEQFF. The CDR3 bases are TGTGCCACCAGCACTCTACGGGGTGAGCAGTTCTTC.

The rearrangement links TRBV2 to TRBJ1-6, with D uncertain. CDR3 length: 15 residues. Germline CDR1 SNHLY, CDR2 FYNNEI. V dropped 2 bases and J dropped 7 bases, with 12 bases sitting between them. The DNA of the CDR3 is TGTGCCAGCAGTGAACTGGGTCCCGGGAATTCACCCCTCCACTTT. Its translation is CASSELGPGNSPLHF.

The V and J genes are TRBV5-4 and TRBJ2-3; TRBD2 aligns across 12 bases. The CDR3 is made up of 18 amino acids. V was clipped by 0 bases and J by 1 base; unmatched bases: 6. The germline gives CDR1 SGHNT, CDR2 YYREEE (reference sequence). The CDR3 here is CASSLGLAGGPGTDTQYF. DNA for the CDR3: TGTGCCAGCAGCTTGGGGCTAGCGGGGGGGCCAGGCACAGATACGCAGTATTTT.

The chain carries TRBV7-2 and TRBJ2-1; 10 nucleotides match TRBD2. This CDR3 contains 15 residues. Germline V gene data show CDR1 as SGHTA and CDR2 as FQGNSA. The ends lost 10 bases at V and 9 bases at J; junction bases unmatched: 15. The CDR3: CATGERAGGPGEQFF. The CDR3 DNA reads TGTGCCACCGGAGAGAGAGCGGGGGGGCCGGGTGAGCAGTTCTTC.

This chain links TRBV12-3 or TRBV12-4 with TRBJ2-1, with 8 positions matching TRBD2. Trimming at V came to 6 bases and at J to 7 bases, leaving 5 bases not matched to a gene. There are 13 residues in the CDR3. CDR3 nucleotide sequence: TGTGCCAGCAGAAGCGGGGGATTAAATGAGCAGTTCTTC. Its protein is CASRSGGLNEQFF.

The chain recombines TRBV4-3 with TRBJ1-6; D gene unclear. Germline CDR1 LGHNA, CDR2 YSLEER. CDR3 size: 15 residues. V dropped 1 base and J dropped 5 bases, with 9 bases sitting between them. The CDR3 here is CASSQGGKDNSPLHF. DNA for the CDR3: TGCGCCAGCAGCCAAGGAGGGAAGGATAATTCACCCCTCCACTTT.

This clone is labeled medium-sized. The chain carries TRBV29-1 and TRBJ2-7, with 9 nucleotides matching TRBD1. This CDR3 contains 13 residues. Germline V gene lookup returns CDR1 SQVTM and CDR2 ANQGSEA. Trimming at V came to 4 bases and at J to 2 bases, leaving 3 bases not matched to a gene. The CDR3 DNA sequence: TGCAGCGTTGGGGACAGGGAACCCTACGAGCAGTACTTC. This translates into CSVGDREPYEQYF.

This sequence joins TRBV7-3 and TRBJ2-3, with D unresolved. Trimming took 5 bases from V and 4 from J, leaving 13 bases between them. The germline CDR1 and CDR2 sequences are SGHTA and FQGTGA. The CDR3 spans 14 residues. The CDR3 region has the DNA TGTGCCAGCAGCATCGCCCCTATACCAGATACGCAGTATTTT. This codes for CASSIAPIPDTQYF. Supplemented by reference TRBV7-3 and TRBJ2-3, the full variable domain reads GAGVSQTPSNKVTEKGKYVELRCDPISGHTALYWYRQSLGQGPEFLIYFQGTGAADDSGLPNDRFFAVRPEGSVSTLKIQRTERGDSAVYLCASSIAPIPDTQYFGPGTRLTVL.

The chain carries TRBV15 and TRBJ2-7; TRBD1 is a possible D gene (6 bases). V was trimmed by 0 bases and J by 2 bases, leaving 8 bases between them. The CDR3 runs 14 residues. Germline V gene sequence: CDR1 LNHNV, CDR2 YYDKDF (reference sequence). The CDR3 coding sequence is TGTGCCACCAGCAGAGATCGGACAGCCTACGAGCAGTACTTC. It encodes CATSRDRTAYEQYF. Complete variable domain (other parts from reference TRBV15 and TRBJ2-7): DAMVIQNPRYQVTQFGKPVTLSCSQTLNHNVMYWYQQKSSQAPKLLFHYYDKDFNNEADTPDNFQSRRPNTSFCFLDIRSPGLGDTAMYLCATSRDRTAYEQYFGPGTRLTVT.

The chain links TRBV7-2 to TRBJ2-7; tentative D call: TRBD1 (6 bases). Trimming pared 1 base from V and 2 bases from J, leaving 9 bases between. This CDR3 has 14 residues. CDR1 is SGHTA, CDR2 FQGNSA, per germline. The CDR3 loop reads CASSLGAGAYEQYF. The CDR3 DNA follows: TGTGCCAGCAGCTTAGGAGCAGGGGCCTACGAGCAGTACTTC.

This chain uses TRBV14 with TRBJ2-5; perhaps TRBD2 as D (5 bases). Germline V gene sequence: CDR1 SGHDN, CDR2 FVKESK. The CDR3 covers 15 residues. Trimming pared 1 base from V and 5 bases from J, leaving 14 bases between. CDR3 amino acids: CASSQVTGRGETQYF. The CDR3 DNA is TGTGCCAGCAGCCAAGTCACGGGCCGCGGGGAGACCCAGTACTTC.

CDR3 in amino acids: CASSLASGQETQYF. CDR3 bases: TGTGCCAGCAGCTTAGCTAGCGGCCAAGAGACCCAGTACTTC. This chain connects TRBV7-9 to TRBJ2-5, with D possibly matching TRBD2 (6 bases). This CDR3 is 14 amino acids long. The V and J ends lost 0 bases and 1 base respectively, with 6 bases between them. The germline V gene encodes CDR1 SEHNR and CDR2 FQNEAQ (reference sequence).

This chain uses TRBV2 with TRBJ1-2, with unresolved D. Germline CDR1 and CDR2: SNHLY and FYNNEI. The CDR3 sequence is 14 residues long. V gave up 6 bases and J gave up 4 bases, with 15 bases separating them. CDR3 region: CASRGLLTVYGYTF. CDR3 nucleotides: TGTGCCAGCAGGGGCCTACTCACCGTCTATGGCTACACCTTC.

The genes are TRBV29-1 and TRBJ2-5; 11 bases are a match to TRBD2. Germline assignment: CDR1 SQVTM and CDR2 ANQGSEA. The length of the CDR3 is 15 residues. The V and J ends lost 5 bases and 4 bases, in that order; junction bases with no gene match: 9. CDR3 in amino acids: CSVQKGSGGAETQYF. CDR3 sequence (DNA): TGCAGCGTTCAGAAGGGTAGCGGGGGGGCAGAGACCCAGTACTTC.

The CDR3 coding sequence is TGTGCCAGCAGCCTCCCCGCGCGGGGCTACACCTTC. Protein sequence: CASSLPARGYTF. V gene TRBV3-1 (or the pseudogene TRBV3-2) combines with J gene TRBJ1-2; no clear D. The length of the CDR3 is 12 residues. Per germline, CDR1 LGHDT and CDR2 YNNKEL (reference sequence). The germline V and J ends were trimmed by 4 bases and 8 bases, with 11 bases remaining between them.

This chain uses TRBV6-5 with TRBJ2-6; D may be TRBD2 (5 bases). Germline-derived CDR1 and CDR2 are MNHEY and SVGAGI. The CDR3 length is 15 residues. The V gene lost 4 bases and the J gene lost 2 bases, with 9 bases spanning the gap. The CDR3 DNA follows: TGTGCCAGCAGTTTCTTCGGGGCTGGGGCCAACGTCCTGACTTTC. Translation gives CASSFFGAGANVLTF.

The chain joins TRBV24-1 to TRBJ2-7, with 8 bases fitting TRBD1. Germline V CDR1 and CDR2: KGHDR, SFDVKD. V shed 1 base and J 3 bases; nucleotides not matched to a gene: 4. The length of the CDR3 is 15 residues. The CDR3 spells CATSDFVDRGYEQYF. The CDR3 DNA follows: TGTGCCACCAGTGATTTTGTCGACAGGGGCTACGAGCAGTACTTC.

This clone appeared a single time. DNA for the CDR3: TGTGCCAGCAGTCCGTCGAGCGCCAACTACGAGCAGTACTTC. Its translation: CASSPSSANYEQYF. This chain connects TRBV27 to TRBJ2-7; D unresolved. Trimming left V 5 bases short and J 3 bases short, with 14 bases between. This CDR3 is built from 14 residues. Germline CDR1 is MNHEY and CDR2 is SMNVEV (reference sequence).

The chain employs TRBV3-1 (or the pseudogene TRBV3-2) and TRBJ2-2, with 8 bases matching TRBD1. Germline CDR1 is LGHDT and CDR2 is YNNKEL (reference sequence). Trimming at V came to 4 bases and at J to 1 base, leaving 2 bases not matched to a gene. CDR3 size: 15 residues. The CDR3 is CASSLTGENTGELFF. CDR3 in DNA: TGTGCCAGCAGCCTGACAGGGGAGAACACCGGGGAGCTGTTTTTT.

The chain joins TRBV18 to TRBJ2-3; the match to TRBD1 covers 7 bases. Germline values: CDR1 KGHSH, CDR2 LQKENI. Trimming cost V 6 bases and J 2 bases; bases outside gene matches: 8. The CDR3 covers 15 residues. The CDR3 sequence is CASSPAQGHTDTQYF. In DNA form, the CDR3 reads TGTGCCAGCTCCCCGGCACAGGGGCACACAGATACGCAGTATTTT.